Only a few counts were recorded for the clone carrying this T cell receptor (beta chain). The antigen is not known. PCR amplification relied on 60 Vbeta primers (plus 13 Jbeta primers). Repertoires were generated with immunoSEQ multiplex PCR, while TCRdb's copy carries only in-frame clones and drops some. Of approximately 100,000 clones listed, roughly 71% are singletons. This specimen comes from a study of cytomegalovirus exposure and HLA in healthy donors. Study-level results: Reports indicated that the classifier achieved high specificity and sensitivity in diagnosing cytomegalovirus status. TCR beta chains numbering 150 to 200 were designated cytomegalovirus-associated. What a later analysis reportedly showed was that an Asian-associated ancestry cluster had fewer N-insertions than the 666-donor mean.

What was sequenced was PBMCs. The sequence was obtained from a man in his forties or fifties in good health and CMV-seropositive.

In DNA, the CDR3 is TGCGCCAGCAGCCAAGAAACCGGGAGGGCCTACGAGCAGTACTTC. It translates to CASSQETGRAYEQYF. The chain combines TRBV4-3 with TRBJ2-7, with TRBD2 identical over 8 bases. Trimming cost V 0 bases and J 2 bases; bases outside gene matches: 3. Germline lookup yields CDR1 LGHNA and CDR2 YSLEER. The CDR3 length is 15 residues.